This TCR beta chain was identified during a study of T cell changes during pregnancy in multiple sclerosis. This CDR3 comprises 12 residues. Germline V gene sequence: CDR1 SGHNT, CDR2 YENEEA. Trimming removed 3 bases from V and 8 bases from J; junction bases left unmatched: 0. Sequencing used immunoSEQ multiplex PCR; TCRdb keeps in-frame clones, though not all of them. The table lists about 93,000 clones, about 92% of them singletons. This clonotype was obtained from a female donor with multiple sclerosis, enrolled in a pregnancy study. Sequenced material: peripheral blood, taken after pregnancy. This chain connects TRBV11-3 to TRBJ1-1; 10 positions match TRBD1. The CDR3 coding sequence is TGTGCCAGCAGCTTGACAGGGGGCGAAGCTTTCTTT. Translated, it gives CASSLTGGEAFF.